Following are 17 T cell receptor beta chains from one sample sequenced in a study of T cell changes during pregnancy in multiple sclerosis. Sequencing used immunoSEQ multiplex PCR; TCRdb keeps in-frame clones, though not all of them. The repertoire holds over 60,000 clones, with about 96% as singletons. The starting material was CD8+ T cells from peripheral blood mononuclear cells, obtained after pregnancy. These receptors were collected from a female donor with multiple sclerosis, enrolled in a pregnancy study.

CDR3 bases: TGTGCCAGCAGCTTGGAACAGGGTTTATGGCAGCCCCAGCATTTT. Protein sequence: CASSLEQGLWQPQHF. The chain has TRBV7-6 and TRBJ1-5; TRBD1 might be the D (6 bases). Germline CDR1 SGHVS, CDR2 FNYEAQ. Trimming shortened V by 3 bases and J by 7 bases, and 16 bases separated the two germline ends. This CDR3 has 15 amino acids.

The CDR3 DNA follows: TGCAGCGCCAAGACCGGACATCCCAGCACAGATACGCAGTATTTT. Protein: CSAKTGHPSTDTQYF. The rearrangement links TRBV29-1 to TRBJ2-3, with D possibly TRBD1 on 5 matching bases. Trimming removed 7 bases at V and 0 bases at J, with 17 bases between. This CDR3 region has 15 residues. Germline CDR1 and CDR2: SQVTM and ANQGSEA.

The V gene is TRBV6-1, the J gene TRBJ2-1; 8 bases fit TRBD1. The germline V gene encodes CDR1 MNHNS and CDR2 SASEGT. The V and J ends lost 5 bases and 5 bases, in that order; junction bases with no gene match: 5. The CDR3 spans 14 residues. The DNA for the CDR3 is TGTGCCAGCAGTTCCAGGACAGGGCACAATGAGCAGTTCTTC. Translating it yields CASSSRTGHNEQFF.

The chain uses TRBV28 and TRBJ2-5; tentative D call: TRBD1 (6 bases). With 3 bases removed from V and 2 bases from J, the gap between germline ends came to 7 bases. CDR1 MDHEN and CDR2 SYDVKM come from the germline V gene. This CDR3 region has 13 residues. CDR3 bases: TGTGCCAGCAGTTTCGGACAGCAAGAGACCCAGTACTTC. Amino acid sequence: CASSFGQQETQYF.

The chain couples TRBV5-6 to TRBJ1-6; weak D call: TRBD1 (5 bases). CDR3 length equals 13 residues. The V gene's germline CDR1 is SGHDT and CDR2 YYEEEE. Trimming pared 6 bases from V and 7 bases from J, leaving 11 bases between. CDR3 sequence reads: CASTWGRNSPLHF. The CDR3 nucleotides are TGTGCCAGCACCTGGGGCCGGAATTCACCCCTCCACTTT.

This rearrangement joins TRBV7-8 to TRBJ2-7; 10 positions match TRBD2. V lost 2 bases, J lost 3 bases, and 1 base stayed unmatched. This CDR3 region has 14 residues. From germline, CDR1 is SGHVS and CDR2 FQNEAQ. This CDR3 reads CASSLTSGNYEQYF. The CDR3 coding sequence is TGTGCCAGCAGCTTAACTAGCGGGAACTACGAGCAGTACTTC.

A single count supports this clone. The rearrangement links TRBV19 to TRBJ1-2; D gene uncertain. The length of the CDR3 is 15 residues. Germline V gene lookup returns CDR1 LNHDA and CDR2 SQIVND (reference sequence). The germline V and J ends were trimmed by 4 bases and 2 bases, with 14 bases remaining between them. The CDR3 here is CASSRSSLRNYGYTF. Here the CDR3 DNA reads TGTGCCAGTAGTAGGTCGTCACTCAGGAACTATGGCTACACCTTC. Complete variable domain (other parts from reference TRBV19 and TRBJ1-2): DGGITQSPKYLFRKEGQNVTLSCEQNLNHDAMYWYRQDPGQGLRLIYYSQIVNDFQKGDIAEGYSVSREKKESFPLTVTSAQKNPTAFYLCASSRSSLRNYGYTFGSGTRLTVV.

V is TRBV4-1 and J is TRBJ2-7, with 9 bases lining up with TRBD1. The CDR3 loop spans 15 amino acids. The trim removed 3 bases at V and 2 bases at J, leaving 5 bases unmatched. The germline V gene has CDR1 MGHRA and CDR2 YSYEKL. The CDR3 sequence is CASSHPGQGAYEQYF. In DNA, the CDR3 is TGCGCCAGCAGCCACCCGGGACAGGGTGCCTACGAGCAGTACTTC.

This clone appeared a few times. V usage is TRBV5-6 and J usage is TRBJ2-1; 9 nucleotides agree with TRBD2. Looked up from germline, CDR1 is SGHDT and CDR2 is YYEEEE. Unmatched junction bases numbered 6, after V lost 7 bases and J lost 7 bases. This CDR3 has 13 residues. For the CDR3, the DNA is TGTGCCAGCCGCGGGGGGGACGGGAATGAGCAGTTCTTC. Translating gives CASRGGDGNEQFF.

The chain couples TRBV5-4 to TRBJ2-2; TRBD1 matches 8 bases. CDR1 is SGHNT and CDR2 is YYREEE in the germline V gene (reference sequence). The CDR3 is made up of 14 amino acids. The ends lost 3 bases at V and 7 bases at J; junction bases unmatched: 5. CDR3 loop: CASSSQGGNGELFF. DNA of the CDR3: TGTGCCAGCAGCTCACAGGGGGGAAACGGGGAGCTGTTTTTT.

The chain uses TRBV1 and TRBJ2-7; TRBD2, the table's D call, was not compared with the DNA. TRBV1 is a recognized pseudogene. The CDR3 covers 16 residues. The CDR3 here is CTSSPLRGAPAYEQYF. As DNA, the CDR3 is TGCACCAGCAGCCCCCTTCGAGGTGCTCCTGCCTACGAGCAGTACTTC.

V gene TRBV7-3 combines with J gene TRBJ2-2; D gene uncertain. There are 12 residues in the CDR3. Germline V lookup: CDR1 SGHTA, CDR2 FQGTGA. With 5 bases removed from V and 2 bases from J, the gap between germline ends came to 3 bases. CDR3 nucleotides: TGTGCCAGCAGCCCAAACACCGGGGAGCTGTTTTTT. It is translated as CASSPNTGELFF.

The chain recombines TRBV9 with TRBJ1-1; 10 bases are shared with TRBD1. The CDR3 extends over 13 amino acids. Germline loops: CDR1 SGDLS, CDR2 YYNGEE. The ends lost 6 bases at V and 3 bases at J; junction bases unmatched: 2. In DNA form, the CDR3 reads TGTGCCAGCACGGGGACAGGGGACACTGAAGCTTTCTTT. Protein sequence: CASTGTGDTEAFF. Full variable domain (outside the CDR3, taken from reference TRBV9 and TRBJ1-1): DSGVTQTPKHLITATGQRVTLRCSPRSGDLSVYWYQQSLDQGLQFLIQYYNGEERAKGNILERFSAQQFPDLHSELNLSSLELGDSALYFCASTGTGDTEAFFGQGTRLTVV.

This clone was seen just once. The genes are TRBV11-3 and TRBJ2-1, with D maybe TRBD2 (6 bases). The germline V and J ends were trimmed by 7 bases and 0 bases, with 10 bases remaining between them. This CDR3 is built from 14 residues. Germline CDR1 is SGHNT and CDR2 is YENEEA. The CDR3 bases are TGTGCCAGCAAACTTAGCGGCTCCTACAATGAGCAGTTCTTC. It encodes CASKLSGSYNEQFF. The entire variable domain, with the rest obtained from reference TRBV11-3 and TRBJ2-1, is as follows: EAGVVQSPRYKIIEKKQPVAFWCNPISGHNTLYWYLQNLGQGPELLIRYENEEAVDDSQLPKDRFSAERLKGVDSTLKIQPAELGDSAVYLCASKLSGSYNEQFFGPGTRLTVL.

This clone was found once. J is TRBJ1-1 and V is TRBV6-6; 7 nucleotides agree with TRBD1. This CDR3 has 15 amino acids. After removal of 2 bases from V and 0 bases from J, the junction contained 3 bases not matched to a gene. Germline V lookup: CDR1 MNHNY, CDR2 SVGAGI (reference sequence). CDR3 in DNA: TGTGCCAGCAGTTACGGGGGGACAGTGAACACTGAAGCTTTCTTT. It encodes CASSYGGTVNTEAFF.

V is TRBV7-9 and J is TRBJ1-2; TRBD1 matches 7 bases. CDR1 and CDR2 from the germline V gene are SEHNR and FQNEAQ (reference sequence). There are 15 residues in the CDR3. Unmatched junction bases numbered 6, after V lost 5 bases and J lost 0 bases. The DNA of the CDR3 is TGTGCCAGCAGCGTGAACAGGGGAACTAACTATGGCTACACCTTC. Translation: CASSVNRGTNYGYTF.

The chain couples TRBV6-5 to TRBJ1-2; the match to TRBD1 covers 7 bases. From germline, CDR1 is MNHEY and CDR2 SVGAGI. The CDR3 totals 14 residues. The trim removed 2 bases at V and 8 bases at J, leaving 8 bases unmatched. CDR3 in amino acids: CASSYAGGTVGYTF. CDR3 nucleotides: TGTGCCAGCAGTTACGCGGGCGGGACAGTAGGCTACACCTTC.